This record looks at one T cell receptor (beta chain) sequence and its context. This clone's antigen is unknown. No qualities accompany the bases; no much larger clone lies one base away. This sample stems from a study of long-term antiretroviral therapy in people with HIV (dated by TCRdb to between 2021 and 2022). For the wider study: Collection of the earliest samples took place about a decade ahead of the 2015 WHO recommendation for immediate ART, at a time when ART was typically delayed until CD4 counts fell. A retrospective serial study tested whether ART initiation and durable HIV suppression were associated with changes in peripheral blood TRB repertoire composition and diversity. A total of 150 to 200 cryopreserved PBMC samples were contributed to the cohort by 30 adults with confirmed HIV infection, with samples collected serially over a mean of approximately six years (range 1-12). Among the 30 to 35 participants with HIV, over nine were female. Test extractions of a monoclonal T-cell line alongside fewer than 40 polyclonal samples showed no cross-contamination during QIAcube processing.

Sequencing of the TRB variable region was done with the immunoSEQ hsTCRB v3.0 assay at survey level resolution. The targeted TRB sequencing depth was roughly 40,000-55,000 T-cell genomes per sample. Pooled TRB libraries were sequenced on an Illumina MiSeq with a v3 150-cycle kit. As for how the authors treated the data: Repertoire analysis was performed in R inside a reproducible Nextflow workflow that covered QC, data transformation and analysis. LymphoSeq2, an R package for AIRR-Seq data exploration, was used to implement custom analyses. Four samples that produced fewer than 5000 total TRB sequences were removed, so 150 to 200 HIV repertoires were analyzed. Among the approximately 180 retained HIV repertoires, about 57 were collected before ART initiation and around 130 after ART initiation. Repertoires were downsampled to 5000 TRB nucleotide sequences, and summary statistics were averaged over 100 downsampling iterations. TRB sequences were retained for analysis only if CDR3 regions of at least seven amino acids were present. Diversity was measured with a Shannon entropy-derived clonality score and the Gini coefficient. In repertoire networks, the top 5000 CDR3 amino acid sequences were linked whenever an edit distance of one separated two sequences. For TRB CDR3 amino acid sequences, antigen specificity groups and MHC restriction were predicted with GLIPH2. To flag known CMV, EBV, HIV or tissue antigen associations, CDR3 amino acid sequences were matched against VDJdb and McPAS-TCR. Pre-ART, post-ART and control groups were compared with Wilcoxon signed-rank tests and Holm-Bonferroni correction. TCRdb retrieved this table from immuneACCESS and kept in-frame rearrangements only. Not all clones are present; in checked studies, unresolved V genes account for under half, and no reason is known for the remainder. V, J and clone size are those of that table, while D and trimming were read from the DNA. Within this sample are 20,000 to 30,000 clones, with about 88% of them counted one time only. Roughly 3.5% of the sample is taken by the ten largest.

To be included, a participant needed at least one PBMC sample from before ART initiation plus at least two post-ART samples. Treatment was received in the United States of America by all participants with HIV. Before DNA extraction, cryopreserved samples of roughly 1-10 million PBMC were thawed and washed. At the time of the earliest PBMC sample for each participant with HIV, ages ranged from about 23 to 60 years. PBMC samples from each participant spanned 1-4 timepoints before ART initiation and 2-8 timepoints after ART initiation, with a median of 7 samples. For every participant, serial HIV viral load, CD4+ T-cell count, ART history and demographic data were obtained. Genomic DNA was extracted from unsorted PBMC with a Qiagen kit on a QIAcube, with processing performed in batches of 12 samples. What the work shows at the level of the full study, not this receptor alone: Narrower CDR3 length ranges were observed in HIV repertoires than in controls, and an antigen-experienced repertoire with only a slight naive shift after ART was suggested by the network structure. Starting ART was linked to a significant rise in TRB diversity, yet even with long-term ART the diversity remained significantly lower than in transplant donor controls. The samples span the years 2004 to 2017, and the ART regimens used may be less effective than current regimens. Inferences about post-ART repertoire changes are limited because no data were available on ART adherence, viral resistance or therapy changes. At every time point, the repertoire was dominated by expanded TRB clones first identified before ART initiation, although this dominance fluctuated and, in many PLHIV, declined after ART. Limited PBMC availability meant only the TCR beta chain was sequenced, without alpha chain pairing. Because cell numbers in pre-ART samples were limited, unsorted PBMC were profiled instead of sorted CD4+ and CD8+ T cells.

Trimming takes 3 bases off V and 4 bases off J; junction bases not matched to a gene: 8. There are 15 amino acids in the CDR3, from cysteine to phenylalanine inclusive. Of all the DNA, just the CDR3 is kept, 45 bases in frame from base 1. CDR1 and CDR2 were assigned from the germline V gene as SQVTM and ANQGSEA. The sequencing used unsorted PBMCs, collected 1.9 years after starting antiretroviral therapy. This chain joins TRBV29-1 to TRBJ1-2, with 10 bases in between that match TRBD1. This clonotype was obtained from a woman aged 25 to 39 with HIV. For the CDR3, the sequence is CSVEAWTGGSYGYTF. The sequenced DNA: TGCAGCGTTGAGGCTTGGACAGGGGGAAGCTATGGCTACACCTTC.